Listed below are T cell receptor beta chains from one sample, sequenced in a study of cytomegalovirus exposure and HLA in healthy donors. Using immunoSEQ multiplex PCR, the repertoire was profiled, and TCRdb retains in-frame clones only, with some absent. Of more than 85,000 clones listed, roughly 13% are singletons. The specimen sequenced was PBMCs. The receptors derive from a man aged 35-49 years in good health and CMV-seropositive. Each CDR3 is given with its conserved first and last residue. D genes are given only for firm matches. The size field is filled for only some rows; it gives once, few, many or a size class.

CDR3: CASSLAGRGEQYF
DNA: TGTGCCAGCAGCTTAGCGGGCCGGGGGGAGCAGTACTTC
length: 13
size: few
J: TRBJ2-7
V: TRBV7-2
D: NA

CDR3: CVSGSGADTGELFF
DNA: TGTGTCAGTGGGTCGGGTGCGGACACCGGGGAGCTGTTTTTT
length: 14
size: NA
J: TRBJ2-2
V: TRBV28
D: NA

CDR3: CASSVGVGGNNEQFF
DNA: TGTGCCAGCAGCGTTGGAGTTGGGGGGAACAATGAGCAGTTCTTC
length: 15
size: once
J: TRBJ2-1
V: TRBV9
D: NA

CDR3: CASSRRRESGTGNEQFF
DNA: TGTGCCAGCAGCCGCCGCCGAGAAAGCGGGACAGGGAATGAGCAGTTCTTC
length: 17
size: few
J: TRBJ2-1
V: TRBV28
D: TRBD1

CDR3: CASSLTGLATNNEQFF
DNA: TGCGCCAGCAGCCTTACGGGACTAGCGACGAACAATGAGCAGTTCTTC
length: 16
size: few
J: TRBJ2-1
V: TRBV4-3
D: TRBD2

CDR3: CSVDPGAGGYTF
DNA: TGCAGCGTTGATCCAGGGGCGGGTGGCTACACCTTC
length: 12
size: few
J: TRBJ1-2
V: TRBV29-1
D: NA

CDR3: CASSQEARDYGYTF
DNA: TGCGCCAGCAGCCAAGAAGCCAGGGACTATGGCTACACCTTC
length: 14
size: few
J: TRBJ1-2
V: TRBV4-1
D: NA

CDR3: CASSVTGAEETQYF
DNA: TGCGCCAGCAGCGTCACAGGGGCGGAGGAGACCCAGTACTTC
length: 14
size: NA
J: TRBJ2-5
V: TRBV10-2
D: TRBD1

CDR3: CASGLVQGLSEKLFF
DNA: TGTGCTAGTGGTTTGGTACAGGGGCTGAGCGAAAAACTGTTTTTT
length: 15
size: few
J: TRBJ1-4
V: TRBV12-5
D: TRBD1

CDR3: CASSPAGGRTTRGEKLFF
DNA: TGTGCCAGCAGCCCGGCGGGGGGACGGACGACCAGGGGTGAAAAACTGTTTTTT
length: 18
size: NA
J: TRBJ1-4
V: TRBV28
D: NA

CDR3: CASTSLGTGTVNVLTF
DNA: TGTGCCAGCACTAGCCTCGGGACAGGGACGGTCAACGTCCTGACTTTC
length: 16
size: NA
J: TRBJ2-6
V: TRBV27
D: TRBD1

CDR3: CASSLRGQGSSYNEQFF
DNA: TGCGCCAGCAGCTTGAGGGGACAGGGAAGCTCCTACAATGAGCAGTTCTTC
length: 17
size: few
J: TRBJ2-1
V: TRBV5-1
D: TRBD1

CDR3: CASSALAGGPSGEQFF
DNA: TGTGCCAGCAGCGCCCTAGCGGGAGGGCCCTCGGGTGAGCAGTTCTTC
length: 16
size: few
J: TRBJ2-1
V: TRBV9
D: TRBD2

CDR3: CASSLTGGGEKLFF
DNA: TGCGCCAGCAGCTTGACGGGTGGTGGTGAAAAACTGTTTTTT
length: 14
size: NA
J: TRBJ1-4
V: TRBV5-1
D: NA